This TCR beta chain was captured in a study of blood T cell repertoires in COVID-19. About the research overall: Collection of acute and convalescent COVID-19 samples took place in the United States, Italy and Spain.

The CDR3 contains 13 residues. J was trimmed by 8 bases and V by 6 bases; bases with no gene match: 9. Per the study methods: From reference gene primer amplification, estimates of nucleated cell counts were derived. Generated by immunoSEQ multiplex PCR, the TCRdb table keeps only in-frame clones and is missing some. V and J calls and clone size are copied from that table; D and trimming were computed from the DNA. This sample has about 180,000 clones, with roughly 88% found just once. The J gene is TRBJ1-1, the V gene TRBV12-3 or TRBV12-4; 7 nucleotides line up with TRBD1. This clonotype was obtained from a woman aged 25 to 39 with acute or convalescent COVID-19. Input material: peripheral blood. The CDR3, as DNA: TGTGCCAGCAGCAGGACAGGTGTCACCGAAGCTTTCTTT. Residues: CASSRTGVTEAFF.